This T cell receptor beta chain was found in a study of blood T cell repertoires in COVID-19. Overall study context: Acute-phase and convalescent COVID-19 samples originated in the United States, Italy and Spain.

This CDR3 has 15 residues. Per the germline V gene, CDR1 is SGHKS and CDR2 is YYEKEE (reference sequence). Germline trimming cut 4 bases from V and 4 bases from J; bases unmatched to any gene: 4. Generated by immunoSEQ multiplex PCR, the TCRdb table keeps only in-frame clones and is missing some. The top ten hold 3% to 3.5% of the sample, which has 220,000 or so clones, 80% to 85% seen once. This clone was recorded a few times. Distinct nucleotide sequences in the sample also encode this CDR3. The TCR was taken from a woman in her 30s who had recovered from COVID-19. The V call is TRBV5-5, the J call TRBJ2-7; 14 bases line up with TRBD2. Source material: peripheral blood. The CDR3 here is CASSRGTSGSYEQYF. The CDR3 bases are TGTGCCAGCAGCAGGGGGACTAGCGGGAGTTACGAGCAGTACTTC. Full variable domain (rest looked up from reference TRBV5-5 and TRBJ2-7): DAGVTQSPTHLIKTRGQQVTLRCSPISGHKSVSWYQQVLGQGPQFIFQYYEKEERGRGNFPDRFSARQFPNYSSELNVNALLLGDSALYLCASSRGTSGSYEQYFGPGTRLTVT.